Shown below are 11 T cell receptor beta chains from a single sample sequenced in a study of response to subunit inactivated influenza vaccine. TCRdb called the RT-PCR reads again in MiXCR, with one record for every CDR3 protein. Among about 700,000 distinct CDR3 sequences, around 13% were seen once, and the ten largest hold around 6.5%. Sequencing used PBMCs from blood, obtained around two weeks before vaccination. The receptors shown here come from a man in his fifties who received an inactivated influenza vaccine.

This clonotype has at least ten counts. This chain links TRBV19 with TRBJ2-1; D is unclear. V lost 5 bases to trimming and J lost 0 bases, with 11 bases between them. The CDR3 loop spans 15 amino acids. Germline lookup yields CDR1 LNHDA and CDR2 SQIVND (reference sequence). In nucleotides, the CDR3 is TGTGCCAGTAGTTTACAATACAGCTCCTACAATGAGCAGTTCTTC. As protein: CASSLQYSSYNEQFF.

In this sample, this clonotype turned up a few times. The V gene is TRBV30, the J gene TRBJ2-7; D is perhaps TRBD1 (6 bases). Trimming took 7 bases from V and 3 from J, leaving 13 bases between them. The CDR3 spans 12 residues. Germline CDR1 reads GTSNPN; CDR2 reads SVGIG (reference sequence). CDR3 sequence: CASAGRGYEQYF. Written as DNA, the CDR3 is TGTGCCTCGGCGGGCAGGGGCTACGAGCAGTACTTC.

There are a few counts of this clonotype. This chain uses TRBV10-3 with TRBJ2-5; D gene ambiguous. Deletions cut 6 bases from V and 4 bases from J, with 15 bases between. The CDR3 contains 14 residues. Germline loops: CDR1 ENHRY, CDR2 SYGVKD. The CDR3 region has the DNA TGTGCCATCAGAGCAGCGCTTGCTCTAGAGACCCAGTACTTC. Protein: CAIRAALALETQYF.

The genes are TRBV5-1 and TRBJ2-1; tentatively, D is TRBD2 (6 bases). The length of the CDR3 is 14 residues. From germline, CDR1 is SGHRS and CDR2 YFSETQ. Trimming took off 3 bases at V and 9 bases at J, with 16 bases between the two ends. CDR3 region: CASSSGAGKVEQFF. CDR3 nucleotide sequence: TGCGCCAGCAGCTCTGGGGCGGGGAAGGTTGAGCAGTTCTTC.

This clonotype came up a few times. V is TRBV10-3 and J is TRBJ2-3; tentatively, D is TRBD2 (6 bases). This CDR3 has 12 amino acids. The V and J ends lost 8 bases and 4 bases respectively, with 10 bases between them. In germline, CDR1 is ENHRY, CDR2 SYGVKD. The DNA for the CDR3 is TGTGCCATCCTGGCGGGGCCAGATACGCAGTATTTT. Its protein is CAILAGPDTQYF.

This clonotype was seen a handful of times. The J gene is TRBJ1-1, the V gene TRBV12-3 or TRBV12-4; D gene unclear. The CDR3 is 13 amino acids. Trimming shortened V by 3 bases and J by 5 bases, and 10 bases separated the two germline ends. The DNA for the CDR3 is TGTGCCAGCAGTTTGGAGGCTAGGACTGAAGCTTTCTTT. This encodes CASSLEARTEAFF.

This clonotype was counted many times. V is TRBV14 and J is TRBJ2-1; unclear D gene. Germline V gene lookup returns CDR1 SGHDN and CDR2 FVKESK. V was trimmed by 0 bases and J by 4 bases, leaving 10 bases between them. The CDR3 sequence is 15 residues long. The CDR3 loop reads CASSQDLLVYNEQFF. CDR3 coding DNA: TGTGCCAGCAGCCAAGACCTCCTAGTTTACAATGAGCAGTTCTTC.

This clonotype was counted only a few times. The chain carries TRBV7-3 and TRBJ2-1, with TRBD2 identical over 7 bases. This CDR3 has 13 amino acids. Germline assignment: CDR1 SGHTA and CDR2 FQGTGA. The V gene end was trimmed by 2 bases and the J gene end by 9 bases; junction bases not matched to a gene: 4. CDR3 protein: CASSLGGETEQFF. The CDR3 DNA sequence: TGTGCCAGCAGCTTAGGGGGGGAAACTGAGCAGTTCTTC.

This sequence joins TRBV7-2 and TRBJ1-6; D possibly corresponds to TRBD1 (5 bases). Germline-derived CDR1 and CDR2 are SGHTA and FQGNSA. The CDR3 runs 15 residues. V lost 4 bases and J 9 bases, leaving 16 bases between the germline ends. The chain's CDR3 is CASSSTAGRASPLHF. Here the CDR3 DNA reads TGTGCCAGCAGCTCCACGGCAGGGCGGGCTTCACCCCTCCACTTT.

Concerning this clonotype itself: Compared with germline, one end of the junction differs, possibly owing to a read error. The V gene is TRBV5-6, the J gene TRBJ2-2; 8 bases are shared with TRBD2. The CDR3 sequence is 15 residues long. Germline CDR1 is SGHDT and CDR2 is YYEEEE. CDR3 loop: CVSSLASGGPGELFF. As DNA, the CDR3 is TGTGTCAGCAGCTTGGCCAGCGGGGGACCCGGGGAGCTGTTTTTT. Complete variable domain (other parts from reference TRBV5-6 and TRBJ2-2): DAGVTQSPTHLIKTRGQQVTLRCSPKSGHDTVSWYQQALGQGPQFIFQYYEEEERQRGNFPDRFSGHQFPNYSSELNVNALLLGDSALYLCVSSLASGGPGELFFGEGSRLTVL.

The rearrangement links TRBV20-1 to TRBJ2-1; the match to TRBD1 covers 9 bases. The CDR3 is made up of 13 amino acids. The germline gives CDR1 DFQATT, CDR2 SNEGSKA (reference sequence). The CDR3: CSAGQGPGNEQFF. The CDR3 DNA sequence: TGCAGCGCTGGACAGGGGCCAGGGAATGAGCAGTTCTTC.